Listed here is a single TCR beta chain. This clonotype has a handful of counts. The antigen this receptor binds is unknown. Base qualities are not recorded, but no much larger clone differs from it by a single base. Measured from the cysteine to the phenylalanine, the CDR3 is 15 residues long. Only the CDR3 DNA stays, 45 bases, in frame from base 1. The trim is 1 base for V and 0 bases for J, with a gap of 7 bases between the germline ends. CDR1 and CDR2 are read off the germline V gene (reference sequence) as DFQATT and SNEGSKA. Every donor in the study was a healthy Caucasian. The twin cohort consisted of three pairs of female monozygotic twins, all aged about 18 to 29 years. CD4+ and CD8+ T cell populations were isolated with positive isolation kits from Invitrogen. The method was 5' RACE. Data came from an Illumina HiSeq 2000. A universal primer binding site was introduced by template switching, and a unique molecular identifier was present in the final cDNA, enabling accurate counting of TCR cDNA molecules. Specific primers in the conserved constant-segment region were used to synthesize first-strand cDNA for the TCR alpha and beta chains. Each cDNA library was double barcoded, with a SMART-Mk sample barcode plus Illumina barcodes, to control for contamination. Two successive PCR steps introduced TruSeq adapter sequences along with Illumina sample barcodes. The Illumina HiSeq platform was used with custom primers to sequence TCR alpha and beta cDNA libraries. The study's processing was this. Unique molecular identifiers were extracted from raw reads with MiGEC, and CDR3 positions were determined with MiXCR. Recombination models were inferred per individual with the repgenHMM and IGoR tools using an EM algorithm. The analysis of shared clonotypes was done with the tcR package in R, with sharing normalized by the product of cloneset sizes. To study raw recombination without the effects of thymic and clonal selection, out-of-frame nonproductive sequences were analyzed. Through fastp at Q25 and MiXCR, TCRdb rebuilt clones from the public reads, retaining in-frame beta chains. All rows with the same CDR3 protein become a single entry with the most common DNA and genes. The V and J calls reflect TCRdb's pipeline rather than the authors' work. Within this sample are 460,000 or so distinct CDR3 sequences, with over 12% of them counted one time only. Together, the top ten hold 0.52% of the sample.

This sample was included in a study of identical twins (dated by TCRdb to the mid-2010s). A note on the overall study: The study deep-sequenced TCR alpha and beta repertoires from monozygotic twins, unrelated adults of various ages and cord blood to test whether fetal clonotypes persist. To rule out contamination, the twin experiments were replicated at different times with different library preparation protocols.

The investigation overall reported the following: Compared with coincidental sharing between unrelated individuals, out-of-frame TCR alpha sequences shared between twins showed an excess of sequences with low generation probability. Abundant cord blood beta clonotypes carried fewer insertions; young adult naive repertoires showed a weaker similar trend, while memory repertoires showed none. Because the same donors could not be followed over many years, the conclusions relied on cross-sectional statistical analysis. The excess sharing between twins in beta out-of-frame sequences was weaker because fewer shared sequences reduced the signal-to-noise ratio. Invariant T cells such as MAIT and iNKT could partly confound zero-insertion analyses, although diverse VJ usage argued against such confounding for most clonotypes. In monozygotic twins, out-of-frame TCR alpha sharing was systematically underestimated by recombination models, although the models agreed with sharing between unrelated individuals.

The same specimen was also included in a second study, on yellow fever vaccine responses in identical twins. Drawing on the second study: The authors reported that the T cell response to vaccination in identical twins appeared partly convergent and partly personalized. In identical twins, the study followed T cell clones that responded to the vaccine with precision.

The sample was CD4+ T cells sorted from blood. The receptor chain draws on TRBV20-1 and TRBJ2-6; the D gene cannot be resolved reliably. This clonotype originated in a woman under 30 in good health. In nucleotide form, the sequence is TGCAGTGCTAGAGTGCTGGGCTCTGGGGCCAACGTCCTGACTTTC. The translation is CSARVLGSGANVLTF.